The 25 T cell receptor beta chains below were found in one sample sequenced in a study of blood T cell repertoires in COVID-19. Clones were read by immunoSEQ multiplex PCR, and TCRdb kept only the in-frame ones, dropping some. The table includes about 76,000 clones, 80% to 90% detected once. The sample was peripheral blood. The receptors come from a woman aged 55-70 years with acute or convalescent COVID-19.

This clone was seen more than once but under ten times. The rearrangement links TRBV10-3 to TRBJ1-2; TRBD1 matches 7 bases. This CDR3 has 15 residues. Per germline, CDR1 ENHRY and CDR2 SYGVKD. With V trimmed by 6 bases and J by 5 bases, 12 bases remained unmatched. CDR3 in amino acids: CAISPEQGSGYGYTF. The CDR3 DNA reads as TGTGCCATCAGCCCCGAACAGGGGAGTGGGTATGGCTACACCTTC.

Here the CDR3 DNA reads TGTGCCAGCAGGGATGACACCACAACCATATATTTT. This encodes CASRDDTTTIYF. The chain uses TRBV7-9 and TRBJ1-3; D remains unclear. The CDR3 length is 12 residues. From germline, CDR1 is SEHNR and CDR2 FQNEAQ (reference sequence). The germline V and J ends were trimmed by 6 bases and 10 bases, with 13 bases remaining between them.

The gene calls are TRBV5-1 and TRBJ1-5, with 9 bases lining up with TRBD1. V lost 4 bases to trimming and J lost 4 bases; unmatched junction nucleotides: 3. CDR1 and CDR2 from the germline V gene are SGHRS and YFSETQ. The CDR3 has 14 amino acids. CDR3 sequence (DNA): TGCGCCAGCAGCCCCGACAGGGGGAATCAGCCCCAGCATTTT. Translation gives CASSPDRGNQPQHF.

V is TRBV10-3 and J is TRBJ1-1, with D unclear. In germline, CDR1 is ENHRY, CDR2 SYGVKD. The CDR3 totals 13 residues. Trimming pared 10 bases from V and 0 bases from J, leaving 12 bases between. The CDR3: CATRTGMNTEAFF. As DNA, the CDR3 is TGTGCCACTCGGACGGGGATGAACACTGAAGCTTTCTTT.

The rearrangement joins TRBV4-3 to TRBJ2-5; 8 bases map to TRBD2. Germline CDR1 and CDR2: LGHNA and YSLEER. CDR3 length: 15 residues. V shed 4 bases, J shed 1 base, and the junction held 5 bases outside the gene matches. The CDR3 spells CASSRGGGPQETQYF. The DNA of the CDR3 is TGCGCCAGCAGCCGAGGCGGGGGGCCCCAAGAGACCCAGTACTTC.

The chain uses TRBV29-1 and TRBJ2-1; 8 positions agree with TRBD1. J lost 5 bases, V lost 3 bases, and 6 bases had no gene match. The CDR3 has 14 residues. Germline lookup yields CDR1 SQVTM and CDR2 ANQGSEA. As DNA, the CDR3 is TGCAGCGTTGATAGAGGACAGGGAGACAATGAGCAGTTCTTC. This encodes CSVDRGQGDNEQFF.

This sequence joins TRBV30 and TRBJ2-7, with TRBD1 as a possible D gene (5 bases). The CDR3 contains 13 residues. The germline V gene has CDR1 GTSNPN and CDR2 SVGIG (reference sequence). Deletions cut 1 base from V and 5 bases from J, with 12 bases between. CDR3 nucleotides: TGTGCCTGGAGTGCCTATCAGGGAAACGAGCAGTACGTC. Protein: CAWSAYQGNEQYV.

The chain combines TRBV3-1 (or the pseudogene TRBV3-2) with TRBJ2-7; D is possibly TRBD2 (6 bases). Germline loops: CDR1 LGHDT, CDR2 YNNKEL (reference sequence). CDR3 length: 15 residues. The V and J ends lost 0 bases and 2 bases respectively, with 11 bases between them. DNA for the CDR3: TGTGCCAGCAGCCAAGATCTGTCGGGGGCCTACGAGCAGTACTTC. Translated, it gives CASSQDLSGAYEQYF.

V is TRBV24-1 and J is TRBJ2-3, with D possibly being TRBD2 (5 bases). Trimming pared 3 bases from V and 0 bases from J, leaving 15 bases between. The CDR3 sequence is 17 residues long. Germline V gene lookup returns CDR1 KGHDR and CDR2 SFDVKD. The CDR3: CATSDPGWRTSTDTQYF. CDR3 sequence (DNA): TGTGCCACCAGTGATCCCGGATGGCGGACTAGCACAGATACGCAGTATTTT.

The CDR3 DNA is TGTGCCAGCTCTCAAACAGGGGTGTTAGAGACCCAGTACTTC. It translates to CASSQTGVLETQYF. The chain combines TRBV18 with TRBJ2-5; 7 bases line up with TRBD1. Looked up from germline, CDR1 is KGHSH and CDR2 is LQKENI. The CDR3 is made up of 14 amino acids. Trimming cost V 6 bases and J 4 bases; bases outside gene matches: 8. Based on the CDR3 plus reference TRBV18 and TRBJ2-5, the full variable domain is NAGVMQNPRHLVRRRGQEARLRCSPMKGHSHVYWYRQLPEEGLKFMVYLQKENIIDESGMPKERFSAEFPKEGPSILRIQQVVRGDSAAYFCASSQTGVLETQYFGPGTRLLVL.

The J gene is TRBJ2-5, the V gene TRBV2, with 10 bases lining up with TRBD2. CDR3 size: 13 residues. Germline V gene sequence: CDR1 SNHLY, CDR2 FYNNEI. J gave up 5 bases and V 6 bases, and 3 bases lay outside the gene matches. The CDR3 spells CASRLAGEETQYF. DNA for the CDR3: TGTGCCAGCAGGCTAGCGGGGGAGGAGACCCAGTACTTC.

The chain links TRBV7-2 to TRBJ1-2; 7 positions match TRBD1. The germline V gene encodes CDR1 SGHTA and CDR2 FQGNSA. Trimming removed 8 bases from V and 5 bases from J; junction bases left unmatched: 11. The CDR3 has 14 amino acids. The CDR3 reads CASRPSGDSYGYTF. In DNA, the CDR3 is TGTGCCAGCCGACCCTCGGGGGACAGTTATGGCTACACCTTC. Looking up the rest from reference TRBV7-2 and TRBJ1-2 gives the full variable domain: GAGVSQSPSNKVTEKGKDVELRCDPISGHTALYWYRQSLGQGLEFLIYFQGNSAPDKSGLPSDRFSAERTGGSVSTLTIQRTQQEDSAVYLCASRPSGDSYGYTFGSGTRLTVV.

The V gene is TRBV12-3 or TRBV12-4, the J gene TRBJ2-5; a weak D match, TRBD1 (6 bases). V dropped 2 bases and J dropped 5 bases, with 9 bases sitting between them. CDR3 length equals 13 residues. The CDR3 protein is CASSLSQGETQYF. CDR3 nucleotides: TGTGCCAGCAGTTTATCCCAGGGGGAGACCCAGTACTTC.

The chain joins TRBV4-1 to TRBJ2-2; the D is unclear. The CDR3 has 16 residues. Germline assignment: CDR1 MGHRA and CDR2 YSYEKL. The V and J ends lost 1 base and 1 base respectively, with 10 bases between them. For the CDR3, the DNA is TGCGCCAGCAGCCAAGTTGCAGTGGTGAACACCGGGGAGCTGTTTTTT. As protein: CASSQVAVVNTGELFF.

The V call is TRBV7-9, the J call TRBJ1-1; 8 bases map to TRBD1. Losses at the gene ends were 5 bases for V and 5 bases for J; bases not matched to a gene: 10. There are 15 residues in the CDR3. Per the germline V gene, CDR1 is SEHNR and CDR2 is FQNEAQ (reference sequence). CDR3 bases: TGTGCCAGCAGCCTCGGACAGGGAGAGGAGACTGAAGCTTTCTTT. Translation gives CASSLGQGEETEAFF.

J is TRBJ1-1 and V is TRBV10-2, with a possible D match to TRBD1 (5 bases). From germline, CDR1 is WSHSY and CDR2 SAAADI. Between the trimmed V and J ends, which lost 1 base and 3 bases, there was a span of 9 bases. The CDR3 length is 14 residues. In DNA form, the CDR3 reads TGCGCCAGCAGTGAGTTCTTGACAGACACTGAAGCTTTCTTT. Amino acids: CASSEFLTDTEAFF.

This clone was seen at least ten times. In DNA, the CDR3 is TGCAGCGTACGCAGGGAACCCCTCGGTGGCTACACCTTC. Translation: CSVRREPLGGYTF. The gene calls are TRBV29-1 and TRBJ1-2, with D perhaps matching TRBD1 (5 bases). This CDR3 is 13 amino acids long. Trimming took off 6 bases at V and 7 bases at J, with 18 bases between the two ends. Germline CDR1 reads SQVTM; CDR2 reads ANQGSEA.

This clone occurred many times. CDR3 protein: CASSLHGGVATNTGELFF. The CDR3 nucleotides read TGTGCCAGCAGCTTACATGGCGGGGTAGCAACGAACACCGGGGAGCTGTTTTTT. The chain is built from TRBV7-6 and TRBJ2-2; TRBD2 might be the D (6 bases). Germline-derived CDR1 and CDR2 are SGHVS and FNYEAQ. The CDR3 length is 18 residues. Trimming left V 2 bases short and J 0 bases short, with 16 bases between.

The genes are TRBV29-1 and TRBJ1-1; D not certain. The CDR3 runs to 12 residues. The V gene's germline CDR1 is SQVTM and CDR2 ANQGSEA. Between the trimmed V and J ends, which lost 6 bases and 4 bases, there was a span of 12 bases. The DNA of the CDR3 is TGCAGCGTCTCTTTCGACATCACTGAAGCTTTCTTT. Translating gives CSVSFDITEAFF.

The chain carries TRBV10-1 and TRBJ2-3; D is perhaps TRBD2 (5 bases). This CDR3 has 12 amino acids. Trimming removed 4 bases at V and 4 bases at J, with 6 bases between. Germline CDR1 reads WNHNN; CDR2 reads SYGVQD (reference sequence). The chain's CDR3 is CASSGGPDTQYF. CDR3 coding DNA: TGCGCCAGCAGTGGAGGGCCAGATACGCAGTATTTT.

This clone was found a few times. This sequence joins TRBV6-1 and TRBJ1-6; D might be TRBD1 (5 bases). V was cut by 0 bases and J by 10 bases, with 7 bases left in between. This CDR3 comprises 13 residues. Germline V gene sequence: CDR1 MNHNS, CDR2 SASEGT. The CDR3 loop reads CASSEAGRSPLHF. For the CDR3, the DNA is TGTGCCAGCAGTGAAGCGGGGCGATCACCCCTCCACTTT.

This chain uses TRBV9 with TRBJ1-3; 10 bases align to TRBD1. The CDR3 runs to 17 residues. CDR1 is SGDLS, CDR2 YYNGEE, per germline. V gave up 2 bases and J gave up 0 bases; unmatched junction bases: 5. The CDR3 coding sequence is TGTGCCAGCAGCGTCCGGGACAGGGGCCCCTCTGGAAACACCATATATTTT. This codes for CASSVRDRGPSGNTIYF.

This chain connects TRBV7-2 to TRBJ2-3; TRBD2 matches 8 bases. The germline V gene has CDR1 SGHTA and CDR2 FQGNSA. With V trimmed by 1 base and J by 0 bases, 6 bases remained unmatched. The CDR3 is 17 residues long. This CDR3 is CASSLVGTSGSTDTQYF. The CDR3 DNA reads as TGTGCCAGCAGCTTAGTAGGTACTAGCGGTAGCACAGATACGCAGTATTTT.

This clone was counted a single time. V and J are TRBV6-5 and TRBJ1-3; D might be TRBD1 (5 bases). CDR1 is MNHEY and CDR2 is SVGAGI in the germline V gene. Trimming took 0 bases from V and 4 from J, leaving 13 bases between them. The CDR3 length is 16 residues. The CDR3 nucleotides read TGTGCCAGCAGTTACTCCCAGGCAGGGTACGGAAACACCATATATTTT. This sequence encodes CASSYSQAGYGNTIYF.

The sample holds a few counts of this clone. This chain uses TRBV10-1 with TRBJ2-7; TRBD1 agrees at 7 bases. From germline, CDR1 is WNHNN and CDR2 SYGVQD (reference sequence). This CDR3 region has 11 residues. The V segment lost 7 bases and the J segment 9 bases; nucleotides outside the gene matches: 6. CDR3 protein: CASNMTGRQYF. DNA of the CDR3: TGCGCCAGCAACATGACAGGGCGGCAGTACTTC.